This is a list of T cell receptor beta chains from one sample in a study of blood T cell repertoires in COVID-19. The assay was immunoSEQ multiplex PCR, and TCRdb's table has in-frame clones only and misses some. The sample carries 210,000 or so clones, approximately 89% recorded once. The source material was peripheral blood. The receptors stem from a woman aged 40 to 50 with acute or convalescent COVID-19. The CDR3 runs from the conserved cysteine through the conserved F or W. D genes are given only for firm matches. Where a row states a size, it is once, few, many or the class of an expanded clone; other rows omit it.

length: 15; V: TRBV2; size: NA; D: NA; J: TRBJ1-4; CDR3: CASSPGDTTNEKLFF; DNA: TGTGCCAGCAGCCCCGGGGACACAACTAATGAAAAACTGTTTTTT
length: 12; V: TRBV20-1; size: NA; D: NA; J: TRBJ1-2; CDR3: CSASTGVGGYTF; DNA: TGCAGTGCTAGTACGGGTGTCGGCGGCTACACCTTC
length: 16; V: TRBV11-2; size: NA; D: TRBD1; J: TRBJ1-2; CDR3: CASSSEGQGGLYGYTF; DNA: TGTGCCAGCAGCTCGGAGGGACAGGGTGGGCTCTATGGCTACACCTTC
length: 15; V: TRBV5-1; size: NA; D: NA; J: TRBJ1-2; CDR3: CASSLTDSGRYGYTF; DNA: TGCGCCAGCAGCTTGACTGACTCCGGTCGCTATGGCTACACCTTC
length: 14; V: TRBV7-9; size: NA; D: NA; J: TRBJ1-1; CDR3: CASSMNQGGTEAFF; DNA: TGTGCCAGCAGCATGAATCAGGGTGGCACTGAAGCTTTCTTT
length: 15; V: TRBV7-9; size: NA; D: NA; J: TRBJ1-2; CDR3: CASSFSGRVGYGYTF; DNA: TGTGCCAGCAGCTTTTCGGGCAGGGTCGGCTATGGCTACACCTTC
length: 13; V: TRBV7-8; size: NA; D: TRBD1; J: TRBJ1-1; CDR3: CASSLGGLTEAFF; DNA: TGTGCCAGCAGCCTAGGGGGCTTGACTGAAGCTTTCTTT
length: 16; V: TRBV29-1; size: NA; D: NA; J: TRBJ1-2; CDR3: CSVETFRGQKKYGYTF; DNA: TGCAGCGTTGAAACTTTTAGAGGACAGAAGAAATATGGCTACACCTTC
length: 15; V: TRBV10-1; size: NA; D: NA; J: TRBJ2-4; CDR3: CASKIGGEAKNIQYF; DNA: TGCGCCAGCAAGATCGGGGGTGAAGCCAAAAACATTCAGTACTTC
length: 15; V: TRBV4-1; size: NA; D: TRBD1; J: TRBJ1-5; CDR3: CASSQEGGGRQPQHF; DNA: TGCGCCAGCAGCCAAGAAGGAGGGGGCCGGCAGCCCCAGCATTTT
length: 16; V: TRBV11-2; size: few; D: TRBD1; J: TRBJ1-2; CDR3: CASSLDQAGTGDGYTF; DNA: TGTGCCAGCAGCTTAGATCAGGCCGGGACAGGGGATGGCTACACCTTC
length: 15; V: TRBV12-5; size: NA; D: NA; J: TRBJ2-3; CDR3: CASGLIGWSTDTQYF; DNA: TGTGCTAGTGGTTTGATCGGTTGGAGCACAGATACGCAGTATTTT
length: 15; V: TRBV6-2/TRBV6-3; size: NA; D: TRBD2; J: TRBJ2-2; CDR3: CASSYYGGVSGELFF; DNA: TGTGCCAGCAGTTACTACGGGGGGGTATCCGGGGAGCTGTTTTTT
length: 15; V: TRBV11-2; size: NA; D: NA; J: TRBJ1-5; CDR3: CASSPQEVSNQPQHF; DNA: TGTGCCAGCAGCCCCCAGGAGGTCAGCAATCAGCCCCAGCATTTT
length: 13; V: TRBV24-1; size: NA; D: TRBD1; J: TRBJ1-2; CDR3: CATSDLEQGGYTF; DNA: TGTGCCACCAGTGATTTGGAACAGGGGGGCTACACCTTC
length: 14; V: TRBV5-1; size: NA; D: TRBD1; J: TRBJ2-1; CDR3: CASSLDRGYNEQFF; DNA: TGCGCCAGCAGCTTAGACAGGGGATACAATGAGCAGTTCTTC
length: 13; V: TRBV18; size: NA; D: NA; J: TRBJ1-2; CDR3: CASSPRPDYGYTF; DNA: TGTGCCAGCTCACCGCGCCCCGACTATGGCTACACCTTC
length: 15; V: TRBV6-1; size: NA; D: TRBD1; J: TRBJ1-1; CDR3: CASSDRGQANTEAFF; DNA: TGTGCCAGCAGTGATCGGGGACAGGCGAACACTGAAGCTTTCTTT
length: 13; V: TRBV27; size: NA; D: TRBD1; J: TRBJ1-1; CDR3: CASSQRQGTEAFF; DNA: TGTGCCAGCTCCCAGAGACAGGGCACTGAAGCTTTCTTT
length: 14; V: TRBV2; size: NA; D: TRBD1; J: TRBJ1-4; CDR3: CASSVRDRGPRLFF; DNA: TGTGCCAGCAGTGTCCGGGACAGGGGCCCTAGGCTGTTTTTT
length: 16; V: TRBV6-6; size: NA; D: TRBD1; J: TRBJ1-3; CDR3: CASSTRQGGPGNTIYF; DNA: TGTGCCAGCAGTACCCGACAGGGGGGCCCTGGAAACACCATATATTTT
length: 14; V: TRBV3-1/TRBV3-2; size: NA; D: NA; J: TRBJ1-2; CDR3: CASSPDEGSYGYTF; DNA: TGTGCCAGCAGCCCTGACGAGGGAAGCTATGGCTACACCTTC
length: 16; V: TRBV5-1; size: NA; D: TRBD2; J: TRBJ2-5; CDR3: CASSLGTSGGKETQYF; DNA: TGCGCCAGCAGCCTCGGGACTAGCGGGGGGAAAGAGACCCAGTACTTC
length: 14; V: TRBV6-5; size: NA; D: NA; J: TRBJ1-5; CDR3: CASRRAGSNQPQHF; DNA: TGTGCCAGCAGGAGAGCAGGTAGCAATCAGCCCCAGCATTTT
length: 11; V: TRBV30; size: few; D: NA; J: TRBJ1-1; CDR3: CAWSERRKAFF; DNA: TGTGCCTGGAGTGAGAGGAGGAAAGCTTTCTTT
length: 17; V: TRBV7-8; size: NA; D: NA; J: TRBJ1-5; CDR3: CASSLRSWGEGNQPQHF; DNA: TGTGCCAGCAGCTTGCGTTCGTGGGGGGAGGGCAATCAGCCCCAGCATTTT
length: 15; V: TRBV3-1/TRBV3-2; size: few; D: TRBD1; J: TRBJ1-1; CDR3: CASRREGGLSTEAFF; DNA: TGTGCCAGCAGGCGAGAAGGGGGCTTGAGCACTGAAGCTTTCTTT
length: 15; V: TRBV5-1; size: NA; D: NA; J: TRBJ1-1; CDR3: CASSFRPGMNTEAFF; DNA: TGCGCCAGCAGCTTCCGTCCCGGGATGAACACTGAAGCTTTCTTT
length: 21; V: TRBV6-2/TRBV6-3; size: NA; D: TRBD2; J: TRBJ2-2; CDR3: CASSYFYLDRGGPTNTGELFF; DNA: TGTGCCAGCAGTTACTTTTATCTTGACCGGGGGGGACCAACGAACACCGGGGAGCTGTTTTTT